The text below deals with one TCR beta chain. CDR1 and CDR2 (germline): MNHEY, SVGAGI. The CDR3 length is 13 residues. Trimming left V 2 bases short and J 6 bases short, with 8 bases between. This sample was taken from a study of blood T cell repertoires in COVID-19. Study information: Acute and convalescent COVID-19 samples came from the United States, Italy and Spain.

Seattle patient enrollment occurred during active infection, with longitudinal follow-up thereafter. In the authors' workflow: Nucleated cell number was recorded as an estimate derived from reference gene primer amplification. Sequencing used immunoSEQ multiplex PCR; TCRdb keeps in-frame clones, though not all of them. V, J and clone size are taken as reported in that table, and D and trimming were inferred from the DNA itself. The sample lists 150,000 to 190,000 clones; approximately 84% were seen once. This receptor was identified in an older woman with COVID-19, enrolled during active disease. The sequenced sample was peripheral blood. This rearrangement joins TRBV6-5 to TRBJ2-4, with no clear D. The CDR3 protein is CASSYDSSNIQYF. DNA for the CDR3: TGTGCCAGCAGTTACGACTCCTCAAACATTCAGTACTTC.